Each of the 23 T cell receptor beta chains below was sequenced from the same sample in a study of blood T cell repertoires in COVID-19. The protocol was immunoSEQ multiplex PCR, while the TCRdb copy is restricted to in-frame clones and leaves out a portion. The profile shows about 170,000 clones, around 84% of them singletons. The sequencing sample was made of peripheral blood. The receptor set was obtained from a human donor with acute or convalescent COVID-19. The donor label of this sample is uncertain.

The J gene is TRBJ2-1, the V gene TRBV24-1, with 12 nucleotides matching TRBD2. Germline CDR1 KGHDR, CDR2 SFDVKD. This CDR3 region has 16 residues. V lost 5 bases to trimming and J lost 4 bases; unmatched junction nucleotides: 5. Written as DNA, the CDR3 is TGTGCCACCAGTGTGAAACTAGCGGGGGGTTACAATGAGCAGTTCTTC. Translating gives CATSVKLAGGYNEQFF.

V and J are TRBV5-1 and TRBJ1-6; 7 positions agree with TRBD1. There are 15 residues in the CDR3. The V and J ends lost 2 bases and 5 bases, in that order; junction bases with no gene match: 4. Germline CDR1 and CDR2: SGHRS and YFSETQ. The CDR3 sequence is CASSLGTGDNSPLHF. The DNA of the CDR3 is TGCGCCAGCAGCTTAGGTACAGGGGATAATTCACCCCTCCACTTT.

This clone was recorded a few times. The gene calls are TRBV29-1 and TRBJ1-2; a weak D match, TRBD1 (6 bases). The germline V gene encodes CDR1 SQVTM and CDR2 ANQGSEA. This CDR3 has 13 amino acids. Trimming removed 6 bases from V and 0 bases from J, with 11 bases in between. Here the CDR3 reads CSVGTFPNYGYTF. Written as DNA, the CDR3 is TGCAGCGTGGGGACATTCCCTAACTATGGCTACACCTTC.

The chain carries TRBV4-3 and TRBJ1-6; TRBD1 matches at 7 bases. The CDR3 runs to 14 residues. Germline V gene lookup returns CDR1 LGHNA and CDR2 YSLEER. The trim removed 5 bases at V and 9 bases at J, leaving 7 bases unmatched. The CDR3 sequence: CASSDWRGLSPLHF. As DNA, the CDR3 is TGCGCCAGCAGCGATTGGAGGGGGCTTTCACCCCTCCACTTT.

This clone showed up many times. The chain has TRBV6-1 and TRBJ1-2; 11 bases are shared with TRBD1. J gave up 4 bases and V 4 bases, and 8 bases lay outside the gene matches. Germline loops: CDR1 MNHNS, CDR2 SASEGT. The CDR3 is 16 residues long. The chain's CDR3 is CASSVIRTGGSYGYTF. DNA of the CDR3: TGTGCCAGCAGTGTTATCCGGACAGGGGGCAGCTATGGCTACACCTTC.

J is TRBJ1-2 and V is TRBV11-3, with D perhaps matching TRBD1 (6 bases). The CDR3 sequence is 15 residues long. V shed 5 bases and J shed 8 bases, with 21 bases lying between them. Germline V gene lookup returns CDR1 SGHNT and CDR2 YENEEA. DNA of the CDR3: TGTGCCAGCAGCCCCGCCCCAGGGGACGCGCGGGGCTACACCTTC. Translated, it gives CASSPAPGDARGYTF.

This chain joins TRBV9 and TRBJ2-5; D possibly corresponds to TRBD1 (8 bases). CDR1 is SGDLS and CDR2 is YYNGEE in the germline V gene. The CDR3 is made up of 14 amino acids. Deletions cut 3 bases from V and 5 bases from J, with 14 bases between. The CDR3 bases are TGTGCCAGCAGCGCCCTACAGGGGGGGGAGACCCAGTACTTC. It is translated as CASSALQGGETQYF.

V and J are TRBV5-4 and TRBJ2-1; possibly TRBD1 for D (6 bases). The CDR3 length is 16 residues. Germline V gives CDR1 SGHNT, CDR2 YYREEE (reference sequence). V lost 2 bases, J lost 13 bases, and 25 bases lay in between. The CDR3 region is CASSLTLVAAGQIQFF. CDR3 DNA: TGTGCCAGCAGCTTAACTCTGGTAGCTGCAGGACAGATACAGTTCTTC.

V and J are TRBV9 and TRBJ2-1; 15 positions agree with TRBD2. This CDR3 comprises 16 residues. The germline gives CDR1 SGDLS, CDR2 YYNGEE. V dropped 4 bases and J dropped 6; count of bases not matched to a gene: 5. As DNA, the CDR3 is TGTGCCAGCAGCATAGGACTAGCGGGGGGGATCAATGAGCAGTTCTTC. Protein product: CASSIGLAGGINEQFF. Full variable domain (remainder filled in from reference TRBV9 and TRBJ2-1): DSGVTQTPKHLITATGQRVTLRCSPRSGDLSVYWYQQSLDQGLQFLIQYYNGEERAKGNILERFSAQQFPDLHSELNLSSLELGDSALYFCASSIGLAGGINEQFFGPGTRLTVL.

The chain employs TRBV4-3 and TRBJ1-1; D unclear. Trimming took 0 bases from V and 2 from J, leaving 7 bases between them. This CDR3 comprises 14 residues. The germline V gene encodes CDR1 LGHNA and CDR2 YSLEER. Written as DNA, the CDR3 is TGCGCCAGCAGCCAAGATCCCCTCAACACTGAAGCTTTCTTT. Protein product: CASSQDPLNTEAFF.

This clone has just one count. V is TRBV6-2 or TRBV6-3 and J is TRBJ1-2; D is unclear. This CDR3 spans 13 amino acids. CDR1 and CDR2 (germline): MNHEY, SVGEGT. Between the trimmed V and J ends, which lost 4 bases and 8 bases, there was a span of 14 bases. The CDR3 sequence is CASSLGAIWGYTF. CDR3 nucleotides: TGTGCCAGCAGTTTGGGCGCCATCTGGGGCTACACCTTC.

The chain couples TRBV6-8 to TRBJ1-6, with 7 nucleotides matching TRBD1. Germline V lookup: CDR1 MNHGY, CDR2 SAAAGT. The CDR3 covers 15 residues. The V segment lost 6 bases and the J segment 8 bases; nucleotides outside the gene matches: 10. The DNA of the CDR3 is TGTGCCAGCAGCTTACAGGGGACGGGTGATTCACCCCTCCACTTT. Translated: CASSLQGTGDSPLHF.

The J gene is TRBJ2-4, the V gene TRBV6-6; D is ambiguous. CDR3 length: 16 residues. The V gene's germline CDR1 is MNHNY and CDR2 SVGAGI (reference sequence). V was trimmed by 5 bases and J by 0 bases, leaving 14 bases between them. CDR3 DNA: TGTGCCAGCAGTCGATCAACGAGCCTAGCCAAAAACATTCAGTACTTC. Protein sequence: CASSRSTSLAKNIQYF.

The chain has TRBV19 and TRBJ1-4; D unclear. The germline V and J ends were trimmed by 4 bases and 5 bases, with 14 bases remaining between them. This CDR3 comprises 15 residues. CDR1 is LNHDA, CDR2 SQIVND, per germline (reference sequence). CDR3 protein: CASSREVRRNEKLFF. CDR3 coding DNA: TGTGCCAGTAGTAGAGAGGTGAGGAGGAATGAAAAACTGTTTTTT. Together with reference TRBV19 and TRBJ1-4, the CDR3 gives the full variable domain: DGGITQSPKYLFRKEGQNVTLSCEQNLNHDAMYWYRQDPGQGLRLIYYSQIVNDFQKGDIAEGYSVSREKKESFPLTVTSAQKNPTAFYLCASSREVRRNEKLFFGSGTQLSVL.

The V and J genes are TRBV30 and TRBJ2-7, with 10 bases lining up with TRBD2. With 1 base clipped from V and 1 base from J, the junction kept 1 base outside the gene matches. The CDR3 loop spans 14 amino acids. Germline assignment: CDR1 GTSNPN and CDR2 SVGIG (reference sequence). CDR3 amino acids: CAWSGTSGSYEQYF. The CDR3 bases are TGTGCCTGGAGTGGGACTAGCGGATCCTACGAGCAGTACTTC.

The chain joins TRBV9 to TRBJ1-6, with 10 bases fitting TRBD1. The CDR3 consists of 16 residues. V lost 3 bases to trimming and J lost 9 bases; unmatched junction nucleotides: 9. Germline V gene sequence: CDR1 SGDLS, CDR2 YYNGEE. DNA of the CDR3: TGTGCCAGCAGCGAGCAGGGACAGGGGCCTCTTTCACCCCTCCACTTT. This translates into CASSEQGQGPLSPLHF.

The genes are TRBV18 and TRBJ1-5, with D possibly being TRBD1 (6 bases). V was trimmed by 4 bases and J by 0 bases, leaving 13 bases between them. The V gene's germline CDR1 is KGHSH and CDR2 LQKENI. The CDR3 is 16 amino acids. CDR3 residues: CASSLGTPDSNQPQHF. Written as DNA, the CDR3 is TGTGCCAGCTCACTCGGGACACCTGATAGCAATCAGCCCCAGCATTTT.

The CDR3 protein is CASTIRQAGQPQHF. Here the CDR3 DNA reads TGTGCCAGCACTATTAGACAGGCAGGTCAGCCCCAGCATTTT. The chain couples TRBV2 to TRBJ1-5; D is perhaps TRBD1 (6 bases). There are 14 residues in the CDR3. Between the trimmed V and J ends, which lost 7 bases and 6 bases, there was a span of 16 bases. Germline CDR1 SNHLY, CDR2 FYNNEI.

The V gene is TRBV6-5, the J gene TRBJ1-2, with D maybe TRBD1 (6 bases). Trimming pared 6 bases from V and 4 bases from J, leaving 12 bases between. The CDR3 totals 13 residues. The germline CDR1 and CDR2 sequences are MNHEY and SVGAGI. In DNA form, the CDR3 reads TGTGCCAGCAGAATGGACAGCTCCTATGGCTACACCTTC. Translating gives CASRMDSSYGYTF.

The chain links TRBV7-2 to TRBJ1-2; D perhaps matches TRBD1 (5 bases). CDR3 length: 13 amino acids. Trimming cost V 5 bases and J 4 bases, with 11 bases left between them. The V gene's germline CDR1 is SGHTA and CDR2 FQGNSA. CDR3 coding DNA: TGTGCCAGCAGCGGTGGGGGAGGCTATGGCTACACCTTC. This gives the protein CASSGGGGYGYTF. Complete variable domain (other parts from reference TRBV7-2 and TRBJ1-2): GAGVSQSPSNKVTEKGKDVELRCDPISGHTALYWYRQSLGQGLEFLIYFQGNSAPDKSGLPSDRFSAERTGGSVSTLTIQRTQQEDSAVYLCASSGGGGYGYTFGSGTRLTVV.

This rearrangement joins TRBV2 to TRBJ2-1; tentative D call: TRBD2 (6 bases). This CDR3 contains 14 residues. V was clipped by 8 bases and J by 7 bases, with 18 bases between them. Germline V lookup: CDR1 SNHLY, CDR2 FYNNEI. The CDR3 is CASHPRLVKNEQFF. The DNA for the CDR3 is TGTGCCAGCCACCCGAGACTAGTAAAAAATGAGCAGTTCTTC.

The chain uses TRBV30 and TRBJ2-2; tentatively, D is TRBD1 (6 bases). The CDR3 has 13 amino acids. Germline CDR1 reads GTSNPN; CDR2 reads SVGIG (reference sequence). The V gene lost 5 bases and the J gene lost 5 bases, with 12 bases spanning the gap. The CDR3 nucleotides read TGTGCCTGGGTTTTCCAGGGGACCGGGGAGCTGTTTTTT. Its translation: CAWVFQGTGELFF.

V and J are TRBV19 and TRBJ1-2, with 12 bases fitting TRBD1. Germline trimming cut 1 base from V and 0 bases from J; bases unmatched to any gene: 6. This CDR3 has 18 amino acids. The germline V gene has CDR1 LNHDA and CDR2 SQIVND (reference sequence). The CDR3 bases are TGTGCCAGTAGTATAGGAGGGACAGGGGGCCTAACTAACTATGGCTACACCTTC. Its protein is CASSIGGTGGLTNYGYTF.